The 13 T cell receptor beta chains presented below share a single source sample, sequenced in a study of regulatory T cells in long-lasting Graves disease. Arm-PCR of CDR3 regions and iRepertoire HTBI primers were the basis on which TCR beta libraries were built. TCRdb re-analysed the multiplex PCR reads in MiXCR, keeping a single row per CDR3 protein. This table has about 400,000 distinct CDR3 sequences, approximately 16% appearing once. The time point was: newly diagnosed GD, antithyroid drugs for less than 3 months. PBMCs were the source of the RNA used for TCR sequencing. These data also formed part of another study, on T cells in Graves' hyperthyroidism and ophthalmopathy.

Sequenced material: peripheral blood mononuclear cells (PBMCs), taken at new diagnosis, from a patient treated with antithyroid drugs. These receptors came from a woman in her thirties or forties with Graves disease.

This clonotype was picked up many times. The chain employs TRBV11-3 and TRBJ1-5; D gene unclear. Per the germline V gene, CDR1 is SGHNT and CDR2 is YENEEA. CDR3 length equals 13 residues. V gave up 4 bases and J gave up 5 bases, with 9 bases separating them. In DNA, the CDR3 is TGTGCCAGCAGCTCATACAGAGATCAGCCCCAGCATTTT. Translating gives CASSSYRDQPQHF.

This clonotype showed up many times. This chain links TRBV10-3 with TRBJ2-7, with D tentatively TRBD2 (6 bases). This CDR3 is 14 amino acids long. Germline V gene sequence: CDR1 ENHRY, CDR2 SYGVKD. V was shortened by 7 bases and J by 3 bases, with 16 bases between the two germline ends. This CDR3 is CAITRASEGYEQYF. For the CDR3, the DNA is TGTGCCATCACGAGGGCTAGCGAAGGCTACGAGCAGTACTTC.

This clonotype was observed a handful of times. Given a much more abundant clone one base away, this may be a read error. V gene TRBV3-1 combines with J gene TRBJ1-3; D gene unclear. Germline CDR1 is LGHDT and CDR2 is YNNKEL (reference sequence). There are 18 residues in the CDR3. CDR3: CASSQVPPTASSGDTIYF. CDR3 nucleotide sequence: TGTGCCAGCAGCCAAGTCCCCCCGACCGCTAGCTCTGGAGACACCATATATTTT. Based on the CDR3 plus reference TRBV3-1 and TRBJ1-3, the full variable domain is DTAVSQTPKYLVTQMGNDKSIKCEQNLGHDTMYWYKQDSKKFLKIMFSYNNKELIINETVPNRFSPKSPDKAHLNLHINSLELGDSAVYFCASSQVPPTASSGDTIYFGEGSWLTVV.

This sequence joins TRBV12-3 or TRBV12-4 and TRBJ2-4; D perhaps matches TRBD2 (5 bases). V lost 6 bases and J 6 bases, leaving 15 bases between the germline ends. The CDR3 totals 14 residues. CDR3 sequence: CASSRPGGLNIQYF. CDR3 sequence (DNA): TGTGCCAGCAGCCGGCCGGGCGGGCTAAACATTCAGTACTTC.

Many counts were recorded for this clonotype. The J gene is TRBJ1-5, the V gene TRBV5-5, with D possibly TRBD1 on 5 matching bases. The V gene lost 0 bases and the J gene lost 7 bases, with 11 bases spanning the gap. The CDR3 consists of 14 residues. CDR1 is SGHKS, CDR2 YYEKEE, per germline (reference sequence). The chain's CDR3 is CASSLEGFEQPQHF. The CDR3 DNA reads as TGTGCCAGCAGCTTGGAGGGGTTCGAGCAGCCCCAGCATTTT.

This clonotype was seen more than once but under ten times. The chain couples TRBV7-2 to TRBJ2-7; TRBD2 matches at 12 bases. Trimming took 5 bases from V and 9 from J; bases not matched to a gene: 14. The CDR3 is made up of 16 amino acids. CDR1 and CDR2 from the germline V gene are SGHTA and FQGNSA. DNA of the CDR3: TGTGCCAGCAGCCCTGGGACTAGCGGGTACTACGTGGGGCAGTACTTC. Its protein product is CASSPGTSGYYVGQYF.

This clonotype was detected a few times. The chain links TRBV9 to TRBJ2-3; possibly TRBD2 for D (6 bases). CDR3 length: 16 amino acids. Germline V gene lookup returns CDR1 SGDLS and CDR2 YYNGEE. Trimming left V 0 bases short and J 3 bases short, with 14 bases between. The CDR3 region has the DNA TGTGCCAGCAGCGTAGCGAGGGCGGGGCGGACAGATACGCAGTATTTT. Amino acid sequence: CASSVARAGRTDTQYF. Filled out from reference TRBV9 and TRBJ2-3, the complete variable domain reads DSGVTQTPKHLITATGQRVTLRCSPRSGDLSVYWYQQSLDQGLQFLIQYYNGEERAKGNILERFSAQQFPDLHSELNLSSLELGDSALYFCASSVARAGRTDTQYFGPGTRLTVL.

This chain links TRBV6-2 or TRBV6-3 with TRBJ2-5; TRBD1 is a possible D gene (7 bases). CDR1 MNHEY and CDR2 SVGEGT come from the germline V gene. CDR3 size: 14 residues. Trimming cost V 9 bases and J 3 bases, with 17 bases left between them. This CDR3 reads CASAYRGTEETQYF. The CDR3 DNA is TGTGCCAGTGCCTACCGGGGGACAGAAGAGACCCAGTACTTC.

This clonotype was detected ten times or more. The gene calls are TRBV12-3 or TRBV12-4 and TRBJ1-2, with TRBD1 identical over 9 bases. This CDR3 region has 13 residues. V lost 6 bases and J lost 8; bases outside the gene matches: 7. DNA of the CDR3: TGTGCCAGCAGGTTACAGGGGGCGTCCGGCTACACCTTC. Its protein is CASRLQGASGYTF.

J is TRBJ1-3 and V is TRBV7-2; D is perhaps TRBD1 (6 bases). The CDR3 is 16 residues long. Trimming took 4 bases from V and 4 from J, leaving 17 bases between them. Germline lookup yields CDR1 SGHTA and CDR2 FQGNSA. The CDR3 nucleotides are TGTGCCAGCAGCTCCTCGGTGTGGGGGCCAGGAAACACCATATATTTT. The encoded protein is CASSSSVWGPGNTIYF.

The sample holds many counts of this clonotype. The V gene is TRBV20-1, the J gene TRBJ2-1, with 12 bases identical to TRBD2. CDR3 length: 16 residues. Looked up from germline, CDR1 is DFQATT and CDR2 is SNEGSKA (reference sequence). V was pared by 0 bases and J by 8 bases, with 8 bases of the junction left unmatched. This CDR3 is CSARDPTSGRKDEQFF. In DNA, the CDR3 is TGCAGTGCTAGAGACCCGACTAGCGGGAGAAAGGATGAGCAGTTCTTC.

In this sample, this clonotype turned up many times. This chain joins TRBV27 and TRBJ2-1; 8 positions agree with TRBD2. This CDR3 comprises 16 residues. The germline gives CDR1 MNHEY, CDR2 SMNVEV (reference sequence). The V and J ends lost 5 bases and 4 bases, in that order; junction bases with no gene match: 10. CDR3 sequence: CASSLLAGNRYNEQFF. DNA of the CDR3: TGTGCCAGCAGTCTATTAGCGGGAAACCGATACAATGAGCAGTTCTTC.

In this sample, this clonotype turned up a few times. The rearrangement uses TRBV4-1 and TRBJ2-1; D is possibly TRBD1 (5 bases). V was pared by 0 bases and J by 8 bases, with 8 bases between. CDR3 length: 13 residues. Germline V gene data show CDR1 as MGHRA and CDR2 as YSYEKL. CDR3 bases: TGCGCCAGCAGCCAAGATCAGGGATATGAGCAGTTCTTC. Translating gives CASSQDQGYEQFF.